The source of this T cell receptor (beta chain) is a study of cytomegalovirus exposure and HLA in healthy donors. The sample holds one count of this clone. The PCR used 60 Vbeta and 13 Jbeta primers. The repertoire was sequenced with immunoSEQ multiplex PCR; TCRdb's copy has only in-frame clones and lacks some. The table lists approximately 140,000 clones, 70% to 80% of them singletons, with 5% to 6.5% in the top ten. The sequencing sample was made of PBMCs. The source of this sequence is a man aged 45 to 65 in good health and CMV-seropositive.

This chain's CDR3 is CASSWGLANTGELFF. DNA of the CDR3: TGTGCCAGCAGCTGGGGACTAGCGAACACCGGGGAGCTGTTTTTT. The chain is built from TRBV5-4 and TRBJ2-2; 8 bases are a match to TRBD2. Germline trimming cut 3 bases from V and 0 bases from J; bases unmatched to any gene: 1. This CDR3 has 15 residues. CDR1 is SGHNT and CDR2 is YYREEE in the germline V gene (reference sequence).